This TCR beta chain was obtained from a study of blood T cell repertoires in COVID-19. About the research overall: Sources were T cells, B-cell-depleted T cells, or PBMCs; the material itself was cDNA or gDNA.

In the source study's methods: Counts of nucleated cells, estimated from reference gene primer amplification, were obtained. The data were produced by immunoSEQ multiplex PCR, yet TCRdb's version contains in-frame clones alone and is incomplete. That table is the source of V, J and clone size, and D and trimming were worked out from the DNA. The repertoire holds around 280,000 clones, nearly 90% seen once, with 1.7% in the top ten. The V and J ends lost 5 bases and 7 bases respectively, with 17 bases between them. Germline V gene lookup returns CDR1 MNHEY and CDR2 SMNVEV (reference sequence). The CDR3 covers 15 residues. Participants spanned ages about 18 to 89 years and resided in around 25 US areas.

V usage is TRBV27 and J usage is TRBJ1-4, with unresolved D. The clonotype comes from a woman between 18 and 30 years old with acute COVID-19. The sample taken for sequencing was PBMCs or T cells enriched from blood (not recorded which). CDR3 sequence (DNA): TGTGCCAGCAGTCCCCGTGGAGTGGGGAGTGAAAAACTGTTTTTT. Amino acid sequence: CASSPRGVGSEKLFF.